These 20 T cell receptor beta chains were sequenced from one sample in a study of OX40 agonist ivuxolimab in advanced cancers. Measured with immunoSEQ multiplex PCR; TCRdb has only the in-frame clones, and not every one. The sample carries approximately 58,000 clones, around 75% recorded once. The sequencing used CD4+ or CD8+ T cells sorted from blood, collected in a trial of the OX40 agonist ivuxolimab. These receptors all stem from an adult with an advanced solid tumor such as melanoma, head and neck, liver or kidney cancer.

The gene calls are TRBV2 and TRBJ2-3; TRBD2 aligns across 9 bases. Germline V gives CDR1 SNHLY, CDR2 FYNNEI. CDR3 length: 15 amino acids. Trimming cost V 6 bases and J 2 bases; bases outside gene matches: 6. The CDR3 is CASRVAGVITDTQYF. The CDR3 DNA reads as TGTGCCAGCAGAGTAGCGGGAGTCATCACAGATACGCAGTATTTT.

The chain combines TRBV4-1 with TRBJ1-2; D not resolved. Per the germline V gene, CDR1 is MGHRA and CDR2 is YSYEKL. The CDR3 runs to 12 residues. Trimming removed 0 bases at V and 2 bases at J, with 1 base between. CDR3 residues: CASSQDNYGYTF. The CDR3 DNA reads TGCGCCAGCAGCCAAGACAACTATGGCTACACCTTC.

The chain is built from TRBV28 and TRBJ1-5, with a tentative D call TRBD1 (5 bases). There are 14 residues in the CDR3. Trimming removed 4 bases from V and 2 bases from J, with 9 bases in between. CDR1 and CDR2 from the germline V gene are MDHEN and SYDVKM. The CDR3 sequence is CASSSGWGNQPQHF. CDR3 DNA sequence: TGTGCCAGCAGTTCAGGGTGGGGCAATCAGCCCCAGCATTTT.

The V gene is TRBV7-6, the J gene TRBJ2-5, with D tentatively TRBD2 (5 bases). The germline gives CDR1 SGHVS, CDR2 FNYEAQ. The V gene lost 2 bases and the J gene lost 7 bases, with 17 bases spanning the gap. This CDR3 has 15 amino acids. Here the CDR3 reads CASSLSSRGSGTQYF. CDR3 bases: TGTGCCAGCAGCTTATCCTCACGGGGATCAGGGACCCAGTACTTC.

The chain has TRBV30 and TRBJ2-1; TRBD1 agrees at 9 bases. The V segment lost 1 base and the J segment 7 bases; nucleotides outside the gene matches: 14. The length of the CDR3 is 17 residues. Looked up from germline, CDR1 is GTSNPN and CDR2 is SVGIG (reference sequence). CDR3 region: CAWSGDTGTGSTNEQFF. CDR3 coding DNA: TGTGCCTGGAGTGGGGACACCGGGACAGGGTCTACAAATGAGCAGTTCTTC.

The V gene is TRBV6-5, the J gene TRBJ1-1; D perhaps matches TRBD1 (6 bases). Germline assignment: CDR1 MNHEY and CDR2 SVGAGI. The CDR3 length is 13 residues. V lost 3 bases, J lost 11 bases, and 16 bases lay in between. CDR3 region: CASSYGGRAEAFF. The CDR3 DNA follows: TGTGCCAGCAGTTATGGGGGCAGGGCGGAGGCTTTCTTT.

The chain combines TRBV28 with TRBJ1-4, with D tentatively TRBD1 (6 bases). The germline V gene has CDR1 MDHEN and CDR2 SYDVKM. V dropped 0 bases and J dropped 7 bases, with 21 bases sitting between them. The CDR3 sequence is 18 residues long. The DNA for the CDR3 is TGTGCCAGCAGTTTATGGTCAGGGGTTTCTAATCGTGGTGAAAAACTGTTTTTT. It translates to CASSLWSGVSNRGEKLFF. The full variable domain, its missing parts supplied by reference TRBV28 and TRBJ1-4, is DVKVTQSSRYLVKRTGEKVFLECVQDMDHENMFWYRQDPGLGLRLIYFSYDVKMKEKGDIPEGYSVSREKKERFSLILESASTNQTSMYLCASSLWSGVSNRGEKLFFGSGTQLSVL.

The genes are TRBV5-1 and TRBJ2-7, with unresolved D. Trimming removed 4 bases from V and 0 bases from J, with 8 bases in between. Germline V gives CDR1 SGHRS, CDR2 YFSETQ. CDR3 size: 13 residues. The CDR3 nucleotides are TGCGCCAGCAGCCCGGAGAGCTCCTACGAGCAGTACTTC. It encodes CASSPESSYEQYF.

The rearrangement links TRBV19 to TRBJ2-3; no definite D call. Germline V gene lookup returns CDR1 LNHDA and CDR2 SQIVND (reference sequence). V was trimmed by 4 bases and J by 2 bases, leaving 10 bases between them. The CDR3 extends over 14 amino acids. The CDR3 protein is CASSNGRDTDTQYF. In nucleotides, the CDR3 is TGTGCCAGTAGTAATGGAAGAGACACAGATACGCAGTATTTT.

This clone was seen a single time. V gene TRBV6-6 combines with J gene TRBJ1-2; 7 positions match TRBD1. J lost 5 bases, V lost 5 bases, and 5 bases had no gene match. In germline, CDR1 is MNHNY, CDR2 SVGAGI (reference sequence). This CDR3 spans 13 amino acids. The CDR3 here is CASSVRGQYGYTF. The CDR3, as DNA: TGTGCCAGCAGTGTTCGGGGACAGTATGGCTACACCTTC.

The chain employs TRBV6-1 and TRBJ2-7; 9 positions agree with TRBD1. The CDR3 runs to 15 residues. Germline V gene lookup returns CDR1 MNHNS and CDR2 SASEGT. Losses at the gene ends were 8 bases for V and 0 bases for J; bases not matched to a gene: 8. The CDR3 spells CASLPGTGTSYEQYF. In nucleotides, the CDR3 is TGTGCCAGCCTTCCCGGGACAGGGACCTCCTACGAGCAGTACTTC.

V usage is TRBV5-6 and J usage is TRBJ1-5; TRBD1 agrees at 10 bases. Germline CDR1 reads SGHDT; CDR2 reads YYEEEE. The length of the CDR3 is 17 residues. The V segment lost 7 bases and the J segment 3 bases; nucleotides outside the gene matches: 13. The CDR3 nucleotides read TGTGCCAGCTGTCCGCCGACAGGGGGCGTTAACAATCAGCCCCAGCATTTT. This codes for CASCPPTGGVNNQPQHF.

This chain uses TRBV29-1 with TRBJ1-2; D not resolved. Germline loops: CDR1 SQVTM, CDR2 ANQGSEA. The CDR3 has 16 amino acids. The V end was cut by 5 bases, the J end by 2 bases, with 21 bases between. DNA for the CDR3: TGCAGCGTTTTAAACGGGCCCTCCTCCCCGAACTATGGCTACACCTTC. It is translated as CSVLNGPSSPNYGYTF.

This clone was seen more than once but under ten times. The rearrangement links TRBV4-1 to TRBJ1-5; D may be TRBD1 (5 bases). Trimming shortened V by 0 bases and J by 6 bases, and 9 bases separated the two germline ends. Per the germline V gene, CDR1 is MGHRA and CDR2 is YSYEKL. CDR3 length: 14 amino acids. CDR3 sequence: CASSQDGGGQPQHF. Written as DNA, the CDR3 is TGCGCCAGCAGCCAAGATGGCGGGGGTCAGCCCCAGCATTTT.

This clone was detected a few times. The CDR3 is CASGTTDTQYF. The CDR3 DNA reads as TGCGCCAGCGGGACCACAGATACGCAGTATTTT. This sequence joins TRBV4-1 and TRBJ2-3, with D tentatively TRBD1 or TRBD2 (5 bases each). Germline V gene sequence: CDR1 MGHRA, CDR2 YSYEKL. V shed 8 bases and J shed 2 bases, with 5 bases lying between them. The CDR3 extends over 11 amino acids.

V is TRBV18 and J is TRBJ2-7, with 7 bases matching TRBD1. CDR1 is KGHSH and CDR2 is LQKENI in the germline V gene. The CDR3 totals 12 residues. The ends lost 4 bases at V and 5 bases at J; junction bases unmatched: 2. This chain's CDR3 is CASSLDRDEQYF. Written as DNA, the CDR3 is TGTGCCAGCTCACTTGACAGGGACGAGCAGTACTTC.

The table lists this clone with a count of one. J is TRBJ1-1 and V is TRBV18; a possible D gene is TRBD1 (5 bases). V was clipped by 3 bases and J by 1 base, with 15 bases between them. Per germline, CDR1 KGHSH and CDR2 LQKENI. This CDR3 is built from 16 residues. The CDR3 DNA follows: TGTGCCAGCTCACCCTCGCTAACAGGACCGAACACTGAAGCTTTCTTT. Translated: CASSPSLTGPNTEAFF.

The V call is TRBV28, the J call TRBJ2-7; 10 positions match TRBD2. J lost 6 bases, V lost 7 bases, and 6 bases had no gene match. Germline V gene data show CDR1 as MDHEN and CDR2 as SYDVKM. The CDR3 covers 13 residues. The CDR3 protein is CASNQLAGVEQYF. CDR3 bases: TGTGCCAGCAATCAGCTAGCGGGAGTCGAGCAGTACTTC.

CDR3 in DNA: TGTGCCATCAGTGGAGGGACAGGGTCCTACGAGCAGTACTTC. This gives the protein CAISGGTGSYEQYF. The rearrangement joins TRBV10-3 to TRBJ2-7; 9 bases are shared with TRBD1. Per the germline V gene, CDR1 is ENHRY and CDR2 is SYGVKD. There are 14 residues in the CDR3. Trimming took 4 bases from V and 1 from J; bases not matched to a gene: 2.

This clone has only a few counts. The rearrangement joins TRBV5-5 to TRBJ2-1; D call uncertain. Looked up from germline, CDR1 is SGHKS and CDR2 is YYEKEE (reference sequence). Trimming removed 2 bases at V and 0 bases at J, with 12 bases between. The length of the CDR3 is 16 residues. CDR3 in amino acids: CASSFYPQLSYNEQFF. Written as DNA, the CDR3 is TGTGCCAGCAGCTTTTATCCGCAGCTCTCCTACAATGAGCAGTTCTTC.